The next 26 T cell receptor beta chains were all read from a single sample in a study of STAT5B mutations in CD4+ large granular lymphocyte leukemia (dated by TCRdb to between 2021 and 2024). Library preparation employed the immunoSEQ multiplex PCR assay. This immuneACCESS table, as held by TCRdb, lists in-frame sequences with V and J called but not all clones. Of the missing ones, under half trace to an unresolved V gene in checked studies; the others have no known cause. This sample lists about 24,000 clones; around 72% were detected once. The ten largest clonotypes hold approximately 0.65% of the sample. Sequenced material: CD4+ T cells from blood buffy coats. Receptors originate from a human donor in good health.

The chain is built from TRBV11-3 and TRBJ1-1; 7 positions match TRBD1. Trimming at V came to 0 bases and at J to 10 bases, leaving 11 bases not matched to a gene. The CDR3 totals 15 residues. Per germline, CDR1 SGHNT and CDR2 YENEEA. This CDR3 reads CASSLDSNRGRGAFF. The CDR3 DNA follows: TGTGCCAGCAGCTTAGACTCGAACAGGGGTCGTGGAGCTTTCTTT.

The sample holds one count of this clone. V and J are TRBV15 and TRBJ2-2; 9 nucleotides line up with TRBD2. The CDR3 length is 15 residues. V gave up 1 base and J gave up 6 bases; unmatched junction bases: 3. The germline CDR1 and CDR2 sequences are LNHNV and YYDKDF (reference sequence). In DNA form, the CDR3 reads TGTGCCACCAGCAGAGGCGGGGGGGCCCCCGGGGAGCTGTTTTTT. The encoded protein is CATSRGGGAPGELFF.

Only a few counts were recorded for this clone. The CDR3: CASSQDTGVNQPQHF. DNA of the CDR3: TGTGCCAGCAGCCAAGATACCGGGGTCAATCAGCCCCAGCATTTT. The rearrangement uses TRBV4-2 and TRBJ1-5; D gene unclear. V lost 0 bases, J lost 3 bases, and 9 bases lay in between. The CDR3 totals 15 residues. Germline-derived CDR1 and CDR2 are LGHNA and YNFKEQ.

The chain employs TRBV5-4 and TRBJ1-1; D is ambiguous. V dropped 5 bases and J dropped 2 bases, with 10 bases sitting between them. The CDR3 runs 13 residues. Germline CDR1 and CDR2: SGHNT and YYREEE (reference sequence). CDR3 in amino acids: CASRFSFNTEAFF. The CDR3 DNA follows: TGTGCCAGCAGGTTTTCATTCAACACTGAAGCTTTCTTT.

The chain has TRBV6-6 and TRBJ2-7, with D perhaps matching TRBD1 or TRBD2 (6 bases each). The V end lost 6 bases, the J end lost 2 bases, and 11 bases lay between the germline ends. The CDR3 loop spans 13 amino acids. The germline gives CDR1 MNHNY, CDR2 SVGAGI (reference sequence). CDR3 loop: CASRTGGTYEQYF. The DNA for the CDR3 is TGTGCCAGCAGGACAGGAGGGACCTACGAGCAGTACTTC.

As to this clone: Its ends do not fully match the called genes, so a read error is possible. CDR3 region: CASSPQTGEVVF. CDR3 nucleotide sequence: TGTGCCAGCAGCCCCCAAACAGGGGAGGTCGTCTTC. The genes are TRBV9 and TRBJ2-1; possible D gene TRBD1, 7 bases. The germline V gene has CDR1 SGDLS and CDR2 YYNGEE. The CDR3 is 12 residues long.

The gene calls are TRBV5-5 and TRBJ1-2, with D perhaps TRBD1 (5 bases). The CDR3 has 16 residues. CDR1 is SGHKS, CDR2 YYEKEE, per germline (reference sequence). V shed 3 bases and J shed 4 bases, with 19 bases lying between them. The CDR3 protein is CASSYTDSLNVYGYTF. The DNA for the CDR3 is TGTGCCAGCAGCTACACCGACAGCCTAAATGTCTATGGCTACACCTTC.

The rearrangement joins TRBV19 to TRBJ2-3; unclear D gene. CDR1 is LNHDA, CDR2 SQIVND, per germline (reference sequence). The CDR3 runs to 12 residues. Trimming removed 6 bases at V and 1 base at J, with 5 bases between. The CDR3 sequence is CASRGGTDTQYF. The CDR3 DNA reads TGTGCCAGTAGGGGTGGCACAGATACGCAGTATTTT.

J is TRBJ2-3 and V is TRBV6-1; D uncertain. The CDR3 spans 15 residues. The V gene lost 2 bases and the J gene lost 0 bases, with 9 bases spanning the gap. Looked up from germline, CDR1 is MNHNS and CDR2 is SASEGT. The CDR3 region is CASSEIRRSTDTQYF. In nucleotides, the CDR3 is TGTGCCAGCAGTGAAATCCGCAGGAGCACAGATACGCAGTATTTT.

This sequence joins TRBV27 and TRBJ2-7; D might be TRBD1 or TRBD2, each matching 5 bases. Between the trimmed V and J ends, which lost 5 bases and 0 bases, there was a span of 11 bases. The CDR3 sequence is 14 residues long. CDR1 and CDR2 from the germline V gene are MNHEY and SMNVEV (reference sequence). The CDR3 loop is CASSRDVSSYEQYF. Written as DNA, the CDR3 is TGTGCCAGCAGTCGGGACGTCAGCTCCTACGAGCAGTACTTC.

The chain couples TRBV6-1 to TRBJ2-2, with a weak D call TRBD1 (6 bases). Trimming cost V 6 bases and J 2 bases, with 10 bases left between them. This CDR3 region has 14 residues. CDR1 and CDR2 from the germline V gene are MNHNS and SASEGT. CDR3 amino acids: CASSVTGNTGELFF. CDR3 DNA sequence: TGTGCCAGCAGCGTGACAGGAAACACCGGGGAGCTGTTTTTT.

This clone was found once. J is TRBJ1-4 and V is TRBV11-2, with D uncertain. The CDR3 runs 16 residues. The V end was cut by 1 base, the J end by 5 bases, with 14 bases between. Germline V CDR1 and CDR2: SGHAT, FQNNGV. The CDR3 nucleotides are TGTGCCAGCAGCTTAGGTCTCCGCGGACCGAATGAAAAACTGTTTTTT. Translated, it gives CASSLGLRGPNEKLFF.

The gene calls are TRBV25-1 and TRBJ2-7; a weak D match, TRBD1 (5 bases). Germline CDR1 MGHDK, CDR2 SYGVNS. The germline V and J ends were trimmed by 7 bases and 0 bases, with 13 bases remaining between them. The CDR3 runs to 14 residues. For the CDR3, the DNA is TGTGCCAGCAATCACCAGGGCAGCTCCTACGAGCAGTACTTC. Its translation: CASNHQGSSYEQYF.

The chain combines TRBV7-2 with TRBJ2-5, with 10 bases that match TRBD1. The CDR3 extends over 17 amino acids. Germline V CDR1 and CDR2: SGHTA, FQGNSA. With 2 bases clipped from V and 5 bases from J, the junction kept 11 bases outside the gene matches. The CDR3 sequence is CASSLSGTGALGETQYF. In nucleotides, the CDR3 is TGTGCCAGCAGCTTATCCGGGACAGGGGCCTTGGGGGAGACCCAGTACTTC.

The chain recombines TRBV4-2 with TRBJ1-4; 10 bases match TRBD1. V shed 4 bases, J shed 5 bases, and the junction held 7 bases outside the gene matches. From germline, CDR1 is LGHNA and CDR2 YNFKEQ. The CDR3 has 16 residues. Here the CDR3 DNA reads TGTGCCAGCAGCCTCGGACCGGGACAGGGGAATGAAAAACTGTTTTTT. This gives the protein CASSLGPGQGNEKLFF.

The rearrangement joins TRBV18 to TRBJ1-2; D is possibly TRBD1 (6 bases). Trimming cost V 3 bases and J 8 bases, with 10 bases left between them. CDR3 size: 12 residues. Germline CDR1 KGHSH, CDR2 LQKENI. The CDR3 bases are TGTGCCAGCTCACCGAACAGGGACGGCTACACCTTC. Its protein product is CASSPNRDGYTF.

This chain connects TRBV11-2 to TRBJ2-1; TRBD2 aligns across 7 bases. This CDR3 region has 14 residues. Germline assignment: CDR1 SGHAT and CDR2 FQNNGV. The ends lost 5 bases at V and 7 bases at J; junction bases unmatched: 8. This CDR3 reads CASSRDYRGNEQFF. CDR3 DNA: TGTGCCAGCAGCCGGGACTACCGCGGGAATGAGCAGTTCTTC.

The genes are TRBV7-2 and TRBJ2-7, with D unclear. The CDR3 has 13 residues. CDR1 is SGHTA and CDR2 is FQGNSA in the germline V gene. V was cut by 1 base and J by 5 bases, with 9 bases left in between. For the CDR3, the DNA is TGTGCCAGCAGCTTAGAGATAATCAACGAGCAGTACTTC. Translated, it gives CASSLEIINEQYF. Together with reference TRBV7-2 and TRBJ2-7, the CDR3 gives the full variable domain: GAGVSQSPSNKVTEKGKDVELRCDPISGHTALYWYRQSLGQGLEFLIYFQGNSAPDKSGLPSDRFSAERTGGSVSTLTIQRTQQEDSAVYLCASSLEIINEQYFGPGTRLTVT.

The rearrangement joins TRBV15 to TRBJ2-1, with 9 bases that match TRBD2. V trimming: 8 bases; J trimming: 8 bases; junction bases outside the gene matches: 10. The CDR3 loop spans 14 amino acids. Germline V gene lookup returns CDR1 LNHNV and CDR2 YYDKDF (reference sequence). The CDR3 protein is CATSTAGGFDEQFF. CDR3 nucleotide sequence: TGTGCCACCTCAACAGCGGGGGGTTTCGATGAGCAGTTCTTC.

This chain's CDR3 is CASSIETRGTEAFF. The CDR3 DNA follows: TGTGCCAGCAGCATCGAAACCCGGGGGACTGAAGCTTTCTTT. The chain combines TRBV5-4 with TRBJ1-1; D possibly corresponds to TRBD1 (5 bases). Germline loops: CDR1 SGHNT, CDR2 YYREEE (reference sequence). Deletions cut 4 bases from V and 5 bases from J, with 15 bases between. This CDR3 has 14 residues.

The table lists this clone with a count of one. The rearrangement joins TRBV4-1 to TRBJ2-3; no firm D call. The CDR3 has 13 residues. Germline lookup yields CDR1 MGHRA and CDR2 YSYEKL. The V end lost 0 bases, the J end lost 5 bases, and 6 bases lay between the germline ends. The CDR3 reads CASSQDEVDTQYF. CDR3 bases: TGCGCCAGCAGCCAAGATGAGGTAGATACGCAGTATTTT.

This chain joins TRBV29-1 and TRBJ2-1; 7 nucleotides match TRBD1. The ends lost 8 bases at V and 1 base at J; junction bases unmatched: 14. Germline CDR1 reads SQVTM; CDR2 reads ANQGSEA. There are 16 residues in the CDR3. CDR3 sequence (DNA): TGCAGCCTGCGACCAACCCGGGACAGATCCTACAATGAGCAGTTCTTC. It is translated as CSLRPTRDRSYNEQFF.

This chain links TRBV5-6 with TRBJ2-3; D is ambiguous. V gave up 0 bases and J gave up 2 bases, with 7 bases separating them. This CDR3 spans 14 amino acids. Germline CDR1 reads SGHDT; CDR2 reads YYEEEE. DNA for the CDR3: TGTGCCAGCAGCTTGGGGCACGTCACAGATACGCAGTATTTT. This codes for CASSLGHVTDTQYF.

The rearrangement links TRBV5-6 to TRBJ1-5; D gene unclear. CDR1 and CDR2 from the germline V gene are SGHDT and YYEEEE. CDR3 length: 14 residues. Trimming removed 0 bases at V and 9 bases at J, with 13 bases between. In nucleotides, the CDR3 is TGTGCCAGCAGCTTGGGGGCAGCGCGGTGGCCCCAGCATTTT. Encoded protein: CASSLGAARWPQHF.

CDR3 protein: CASSIGAPLTGELFF. As DNA, the CDR3 is TGTGCCAGCAGTATAGGGGCACCTTTAACCGGGGAGCTGTTTTTT. V and J are TRBV28 and TRBJ2-2, with D maybe TRBD1 (5 bases). Germline V lookup: CDR1 MDHEN, CDR2 SYDVKM. The V end lost 5 bases, the J end lost 5 bases, and 15 bases lay between the germline ends. The CDR3 contains 15 residues.

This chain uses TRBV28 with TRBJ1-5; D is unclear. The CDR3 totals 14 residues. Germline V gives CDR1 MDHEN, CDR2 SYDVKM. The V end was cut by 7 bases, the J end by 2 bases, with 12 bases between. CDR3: CASNLGSGNQPQHF. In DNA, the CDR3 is TGTGCCAGCAACTTAGGGTCGGGCAATCAGCCCCAGCATTTT.